A single T cell receptor beta chain is shown here with its context. The data derive from a study of cytomegalovirus exposure and HLA in healthy donors. The PCR had 60 Vbeta and 13 Jbeta primers. The method was immunoSEQ multiplex PCR; TCRdb's version includes in-frame clones alone and lacks a portion of them. The sample lists about 150,000 clones; about 82% were seen once. Germline CDR1 reads SNHLY; CDR2 reads FYNNEI. This CDR3 spans 15 amino acids. The ends lost 6 bases at V and 5 bases at J; junction bases unmatched: 8. This receptor was taken from a male donor in good health and CMV-seronegative. V and J are TRBV2 and TRBJ1-5; 9 nucleotides align to TRBD1. The source material was PBMCs. CDR3 nucleotide sequence: TGTGCCAGCAGCCGATATGGACAGGGGCATCAGCCCCAGCATTTT. Translation gives CASSRYGQGHQPQHF.